This record concerns one TCR beta chain sequence. This CDR3 has 19 residues. Germline values: CDR1 SGHVS, CDR2 FQNEAQ. V lost 0 bases to trimming and J lost 0 bases; unmatched junction nucleotides: 7. This entry is derived from a study of T cell changes during pregnancy in multiple sclerosis. Sequenced by immunoSEQ multiplex PCR; TCRdb stores in-frame clones only, minus some. The sample has about 46,000 clones, 90% to 95% seen once. The chain recombines TRBV7-8 with TRBJ1-3; 11 bases are shared with TRBD1. This material consisted of CD8+ T cells from peripheral blood mononuclear cells, taken in the first trimester of pregnancy. This clonotype originated in a female donor with multiple sclerosis, enrolled in a pregnancy study. The CDR3: CASSLAGQGAESSGNTIYF. The CDR3 bases are TGTGCCAGCAGCTTAGCCGGACAGGGGGCTGAAAGCTCTGGAAACACCATATATTTT. Combining the CDR3 with reference TRBV7-8 and TRBJ1-3 gives the whole variable domain GAGVSQSPRYKVAKRGQDVALRCDPISGHVSLFWYQQALGQGPEFLTYFQNEAQLDKSGLPSDRFFAERPEGSVSTLKIQRTQQEDSAVYLCASSLAGQGAESSGNTIYFGEGSWLTVV.